This T cell receptor beta chain was recorded in a study of blood T cell repertoires in COVID-19. Study-level information: PBMCs, B-cell-depleted T cells, or T cells were the source of the cDNA or gDNA that made up the material.

This clone was detected only a few times. Method: immunoSEQ multiplex PCR; TCRdb's copy keeps in-frame clones and lacks some. The table has about 90,000 clones, approximately 80% seen once; the top ten hold 10%. This CDR3 spans 14 amino acids. V dropped 6 bases and J dropped 2; count of bases not matched to a gene: 6. In germline, CDR1 is MNHEY, CDR2 SVGEGT. The V gene is TRBV6-2 or TRBV6-3, the J gene TRBJ2-7; 8 bases line up with TRBD1. The clonotype comes from a woman in her seventies with acute or convalescent COVID-19. The sequencing input was peripheral blood. DNA of the CDR3: TGTGCCAGCAGCAGGGGGCCGGGTGCCTACGAGCAGTACTTC. Amino acid sequence: CASSRGPGAYEQYF.